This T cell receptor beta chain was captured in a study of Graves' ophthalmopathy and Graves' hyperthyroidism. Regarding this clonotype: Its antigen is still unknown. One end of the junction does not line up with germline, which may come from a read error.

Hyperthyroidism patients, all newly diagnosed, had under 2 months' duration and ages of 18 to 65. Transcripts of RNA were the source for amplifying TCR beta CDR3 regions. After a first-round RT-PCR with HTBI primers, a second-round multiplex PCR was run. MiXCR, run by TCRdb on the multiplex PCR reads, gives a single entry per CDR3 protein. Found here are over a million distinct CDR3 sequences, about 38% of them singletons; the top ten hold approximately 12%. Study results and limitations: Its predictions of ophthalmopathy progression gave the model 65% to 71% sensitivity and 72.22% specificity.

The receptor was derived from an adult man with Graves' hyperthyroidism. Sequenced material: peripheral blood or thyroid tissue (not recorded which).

DNA for the CDR3: TGTGCCAGCAGTTACGCTGACTGGTCCTACGAGCAGTACTTC. This gives the protein CASSYADWSYEQYF. The chain employs TRBV10-3 and TRBJ2-7, with unresolved D. This CDR3 spans 14 amino acids. CDR1 is ENHRY and CDR2 is SYGVKD in the germline V gene.